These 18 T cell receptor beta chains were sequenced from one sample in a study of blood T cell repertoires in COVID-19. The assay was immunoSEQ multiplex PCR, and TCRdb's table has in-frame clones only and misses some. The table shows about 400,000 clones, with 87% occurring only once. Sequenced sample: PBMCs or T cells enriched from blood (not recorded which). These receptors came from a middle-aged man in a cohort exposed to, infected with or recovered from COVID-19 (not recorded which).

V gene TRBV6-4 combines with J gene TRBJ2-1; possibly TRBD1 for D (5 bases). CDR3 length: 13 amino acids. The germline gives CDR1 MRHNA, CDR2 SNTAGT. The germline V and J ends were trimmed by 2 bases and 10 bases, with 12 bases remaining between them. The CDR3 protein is CASSDQQGFEQFF. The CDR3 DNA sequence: TGTGCCAGCAGTGACCAGCAGGGATTCGAGCAGTTCTTC.

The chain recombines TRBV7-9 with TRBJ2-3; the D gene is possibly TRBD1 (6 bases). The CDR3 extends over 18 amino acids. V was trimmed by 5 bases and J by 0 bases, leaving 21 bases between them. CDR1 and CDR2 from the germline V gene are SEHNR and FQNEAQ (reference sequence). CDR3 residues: CASSTTGFDYRSTDTQYF. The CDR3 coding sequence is TGTGCCAGCAGCACCACAGGGTTCGATTACCGTAGCACAGATACGCAGTATTTT.

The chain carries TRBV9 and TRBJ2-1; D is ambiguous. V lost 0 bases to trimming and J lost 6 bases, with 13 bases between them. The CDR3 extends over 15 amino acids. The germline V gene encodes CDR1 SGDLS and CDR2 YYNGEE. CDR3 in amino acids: CASSVGSSLGNEQFF. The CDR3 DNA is TGTGCCAGCAGCGTAGGGAGCTCCCTTGGCAATGAGCAGTTCTTC. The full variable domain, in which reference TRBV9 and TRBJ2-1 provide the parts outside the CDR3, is DSGVTQTPKHLITATGQRVTLRCSPRSGDLSVYWYQQSLDQGLQFLIQYYNGEERAKGNILERFSAQQFPDLHSELNLSSLELGDSALYFCASSVGSSLGNEQFFGPGTRLTVL.

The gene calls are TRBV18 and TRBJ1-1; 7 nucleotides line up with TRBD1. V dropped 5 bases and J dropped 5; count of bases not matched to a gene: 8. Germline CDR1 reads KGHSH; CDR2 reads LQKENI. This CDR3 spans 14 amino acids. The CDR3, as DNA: TGTGCCAGCTCAGAGTACAGGGGAGAAACTGAAGCTTTCTTT. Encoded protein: CASSEYRGETEAFF.

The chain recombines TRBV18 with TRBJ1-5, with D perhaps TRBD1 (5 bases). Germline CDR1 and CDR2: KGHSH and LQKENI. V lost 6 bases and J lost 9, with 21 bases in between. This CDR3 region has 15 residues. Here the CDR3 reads CASSAGLGTHTPQHF. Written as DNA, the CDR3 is TGTGCCAGCTCCGCAGGGCTAGGAACCCATACGCCCCAGCATTTT.

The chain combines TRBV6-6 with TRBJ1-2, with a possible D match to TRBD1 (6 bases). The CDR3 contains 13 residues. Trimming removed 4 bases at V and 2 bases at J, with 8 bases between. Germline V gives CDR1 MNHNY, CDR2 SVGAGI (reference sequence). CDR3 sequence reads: CASSWDKNYGYTF. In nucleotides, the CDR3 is TGTGCCAGCAGTTGGGACAAAAACTATGGCTACACCTTC.

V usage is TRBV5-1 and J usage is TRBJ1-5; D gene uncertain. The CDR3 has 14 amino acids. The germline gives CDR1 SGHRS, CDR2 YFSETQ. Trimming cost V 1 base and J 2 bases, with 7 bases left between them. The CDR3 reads CASSLNGGNQPQHF. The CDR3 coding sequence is TGCGCCAGCAGCTTGAACGGGGGCAATCAGCCCCAGCATTTT.

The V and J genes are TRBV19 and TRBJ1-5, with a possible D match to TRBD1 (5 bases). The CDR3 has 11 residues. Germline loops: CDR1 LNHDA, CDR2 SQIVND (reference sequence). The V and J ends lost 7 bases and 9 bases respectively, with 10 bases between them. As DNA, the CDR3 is TGTGCCAGTACCTCCCAGGGGCCCCAGCATTTT. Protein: CASTSQGPQHF. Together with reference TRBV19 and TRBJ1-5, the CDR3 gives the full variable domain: DGGITQSPKYLFRKEGQNVTLSCEQNLNHDAMYWYRQDPGQGLRLIYYSQIVNDFQKGDIAEGYSVSREKKESFPLTVTSAQKNPTAFYLCASTSQGPQHFGDGTRLSIL.

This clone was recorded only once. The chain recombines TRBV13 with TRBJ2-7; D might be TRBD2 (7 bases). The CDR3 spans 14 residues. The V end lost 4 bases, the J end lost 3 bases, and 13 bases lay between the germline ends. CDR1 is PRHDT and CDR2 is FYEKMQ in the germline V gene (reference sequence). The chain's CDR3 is CASSSRGANYEQYF. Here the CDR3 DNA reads TGTGCCAGCAGCTCCCGGGGGGCCAACTACGAGCAGTACTTC.

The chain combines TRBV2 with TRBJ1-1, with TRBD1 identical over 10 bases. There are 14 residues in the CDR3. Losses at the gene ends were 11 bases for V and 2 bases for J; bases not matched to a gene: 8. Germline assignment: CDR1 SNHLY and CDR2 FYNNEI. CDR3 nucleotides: TGTGCCGGAACCGGGACAGGGGCCAACACTGAAGCTTTCTTT. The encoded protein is CAGTGTGANTEAFF.

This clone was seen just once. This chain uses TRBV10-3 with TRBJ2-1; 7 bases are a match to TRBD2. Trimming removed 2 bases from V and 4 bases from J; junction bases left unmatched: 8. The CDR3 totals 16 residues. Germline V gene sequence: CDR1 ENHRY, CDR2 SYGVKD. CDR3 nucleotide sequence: TGTGCCATCAGTGAGACTCCGGGACTACCTTACAATGAGCAGTTCTTC. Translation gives CAISETPGLPYNEQFF.

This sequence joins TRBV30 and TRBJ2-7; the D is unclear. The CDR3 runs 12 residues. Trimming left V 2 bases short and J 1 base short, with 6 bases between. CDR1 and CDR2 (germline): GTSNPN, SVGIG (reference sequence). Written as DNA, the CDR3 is TGTGCCTGGAGTCCAGCGTCCTACGAGCAGTACTTC. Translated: CAWSPASYEQYF.

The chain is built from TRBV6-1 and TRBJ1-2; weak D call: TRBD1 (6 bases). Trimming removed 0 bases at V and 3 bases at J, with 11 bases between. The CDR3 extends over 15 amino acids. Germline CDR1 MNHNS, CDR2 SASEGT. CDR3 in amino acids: CASSEARTAYYGYTF. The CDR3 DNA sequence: TGTGCCAGCAGTGAAGCGAGGACAGCTTACTATGGCTACACCTTC.

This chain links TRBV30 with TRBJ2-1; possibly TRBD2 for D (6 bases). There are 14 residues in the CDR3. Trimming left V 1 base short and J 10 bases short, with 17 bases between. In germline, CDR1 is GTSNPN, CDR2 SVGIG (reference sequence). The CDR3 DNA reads TGTGCCTGGAGTGACCCCCGGAGGGCCCGGGAGCAGTTCTTC. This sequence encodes CAWSDPRRAREQFF.

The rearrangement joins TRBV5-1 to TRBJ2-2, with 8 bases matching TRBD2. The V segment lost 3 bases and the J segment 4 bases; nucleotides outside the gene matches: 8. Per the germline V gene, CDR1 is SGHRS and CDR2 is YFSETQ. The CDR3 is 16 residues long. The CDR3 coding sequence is TGCGCCAGCAGCTCCCGGGGTAGCGGGACCACCGGGGAGCTGTTTTTT. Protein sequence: CASSSRGSGTTGELFF.

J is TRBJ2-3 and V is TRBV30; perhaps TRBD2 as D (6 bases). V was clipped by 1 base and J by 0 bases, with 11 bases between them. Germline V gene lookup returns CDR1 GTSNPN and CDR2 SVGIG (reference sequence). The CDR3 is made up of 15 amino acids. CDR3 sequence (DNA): TGTGCCTGGAGTGGGGGAGGCCGAAGCACAGATACGCAGTATTTT. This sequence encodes CAWSGGGRSTDTQYF.

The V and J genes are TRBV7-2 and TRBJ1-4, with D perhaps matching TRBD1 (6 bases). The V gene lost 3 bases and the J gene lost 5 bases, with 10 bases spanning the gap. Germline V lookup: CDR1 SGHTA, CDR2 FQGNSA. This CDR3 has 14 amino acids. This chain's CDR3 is CASSLGARNEKLFF. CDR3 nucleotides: TGTGCCAGCAGCTTGGGGGCCAGGAATGAAAAACTGTTTTTT.

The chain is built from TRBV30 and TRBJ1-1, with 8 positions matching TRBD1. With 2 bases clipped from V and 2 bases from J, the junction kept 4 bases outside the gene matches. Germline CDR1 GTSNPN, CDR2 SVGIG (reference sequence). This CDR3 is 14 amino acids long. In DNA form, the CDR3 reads TGTGCCTGGAGTCTTACAGGGGGTAACACTGAAGCTTTCTTT. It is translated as CAWSLTGGNTEAFF.